The entry below gives a single T cell receptor (beta chain) sequence along with its context. No base-level quality is on record; no much larger clone is a single base apart. The V and J ends are trimmed by 5 bases and 2 bases, leaving 10 bases between them. From a lookup of the germline V gene, CDR1 and CDR2 are MNHEY and SVGAGI. The CDR3 sequence holds 13 residues, the cysteine and phenylalanine included. CDR3 DNA only is kept here, 39 bases in frame from base 1. The time point label on this specimen signifies: cells obtained before transplantation from donor or recipient. Mixed lymphocyte reactions plated 200,000 CFSE-labeled pre-transplant responders with 200,000 irradiated violet-dye-labeled stimulators and were cultured for approximately six days. After the mixed lymphocyte reaction, proliferating CD3+CD4+CFSE-low and CD3+CD8+CFSE-low responder cells were FACS-sorted on a BD Influx sorter. This sample is part of a study of graft-versus-host responses after intestinal transplantation listed by TCRdb under 2021. General notes on the study: Multivisceral, liver-intestinal, or isolated intestinal transplants were received by the recipients. All recipients received anti-thymocyte globulin induction followed by maintenance tacrolimus and steroids for 3 to 4 years. Bulk TCR-beta CDR3 sequencing was used to track graft-versus-host and host-versus-graft alloreactive T cell clones in the graft, circulation and bone marrow after intestinal transplantation. Alloreactive clones were identified by sequencing pre-transplant mixed lymphocyte reaction products and comparing these products with unstimulated pre-transplant donor and recipient T cells. The cohort enrolled approximately 24 intestinal transplant recipients including one retransplant, and a few patients lacking pretransplant specimens were excluded. A peak of at least 4% donor T cells among recipient peripheral blood mononuclear cells was the definition used for donor T cell macrochimerism. Instead of going to the commercial service, samples from a few later patients were sequenced in-house on an Illumina MiSeq and processed with MiXCR.

The method was the immunoSEQ multiplex PCR assay. For most patients, genomic DNA was isolated using the Qiagen DNeasy Blood and Tissue Kit and was shipped frozen to Adaptive Biotechnologies for TCR sequencing. High-throughput TCR-beta CDR3 sequencing of genomic DNA from most patients was performed by Adaptive Biotechnologies. As for the original processing: Adaptive's ImmunoSEQ software supplied the TCR sequencing data for around 19 patients, while MiXCR and VDJtools were used to process a few other patients. CD4 versus CD8 sorting errors were corrected by removing sequences found in both subsets at a frequency ratio below 5:1. CDR3 nucleotide sequences shared between donor and recipient were removed because their origin could not be assigned. To be classed as alloreactive, a clone needed at least 2-fold expansion over unstimulated cells and a minimum CFSE-low frequency of 0.002% (template counts) or 0.001% (read counts). Mappable clones were those detected in sequenced pre-transplant spleen, lymph node, or MLR CFSE-low populations of the donor or recipient. Cumulative frequency of alloreactive clones was calculated as a percentage of all sequences weighted by copy number. Drawn from immuneACCESS, this table holds only the in-frame rearrangements with V and J called that TCRdb kept. Clones are partly lost; checked studies trace under half to an unresolved V gene and leave the rest unexplained. V and J calls and clone size are given by that table; D and trimming were obtained from the DNA. Present in this sample are about 20,000 clones, less than 60% of which were seen just once. Around 0.81% of the sample rests with the top ten.

Overall study results and their limits: Peak levels of circulating GvH clones were associated with declines in HvG clones early after transplant. GvH clones were found in recipient bone marrow, and some of the GvH clones appeared earlier in ileal mucosa or blood, which is consistent with an intestinal mucosal origin. In patients with donor T cell macrochimerism, the allografts had high GvH to HvG T cell clonal ratios. The conclusions were limited by the relatively low number and heterogeneity of the intestinal transplant patients.

Here the chain combines TRBV6-5 and TRBJ2-7; TRBD2 is perhaps the D gene, given 6 matching bases. The source was alloreactive CD4+ T cells from a mixed lymphocyte reaction culture, collected before intestinal transplant. The cell subset or site label of this sample denotes: CFSE-low proliferating T cells sorted from roughly six-day pre-transplant mixed lymphocyte reaction (GvH or HvG direction). The clonotype was recovered from a human patient who received an intestinal transplant. The DNA reads TGTGCCAGCAGTCCCCGGGAGACCTACGAGCAGTACTTC. It specifies CASSPRETYEQYF.